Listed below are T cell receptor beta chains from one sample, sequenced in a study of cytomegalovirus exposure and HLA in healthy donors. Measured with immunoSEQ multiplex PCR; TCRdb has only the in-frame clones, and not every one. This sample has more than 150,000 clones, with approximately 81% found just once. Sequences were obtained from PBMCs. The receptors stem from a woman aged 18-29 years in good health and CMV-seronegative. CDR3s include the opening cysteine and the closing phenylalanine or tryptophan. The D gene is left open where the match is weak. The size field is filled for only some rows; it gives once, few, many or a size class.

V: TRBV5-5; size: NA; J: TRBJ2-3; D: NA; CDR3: CASSPRTYVGTDTQYF; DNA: TGTGCCAGCAGCCCGCGGACATATGTTGGCACAGATACGCAGTATTTT
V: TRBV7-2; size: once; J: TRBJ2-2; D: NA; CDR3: CASSLVARRAGELFF; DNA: TGTGCCAGCAGCCTAGTGGCTCGGAGGGCCGGGGAGCTGTTTTTT
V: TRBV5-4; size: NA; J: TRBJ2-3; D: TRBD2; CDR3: CASSSGTSGFTDTQYF; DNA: TGTGCCAGCAGTTCCGGGACTAGCGGATTCACAGATACGCAGTATTTT
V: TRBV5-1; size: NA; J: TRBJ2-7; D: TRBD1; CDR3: CASNEPGQGRSEQYF; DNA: TGCGCCAGCAACGAACCGGGACAGGGGAGGTCCGAGCAGTACTTC
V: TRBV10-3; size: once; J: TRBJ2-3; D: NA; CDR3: CAIKSAGPADTQYF; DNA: TGTGCCATCAAATCGGCGGGCCCGGCAGATACGCAGTATTTT
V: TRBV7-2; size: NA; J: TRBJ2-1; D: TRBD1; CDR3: CASSLSTGFSYNEQFF; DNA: TGTGCCAGCAGCTTATCGACAGGGTTCTCCTACAATGAGCAGTTCTTC
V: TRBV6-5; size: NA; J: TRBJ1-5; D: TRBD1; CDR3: CASSYSSWTGNQPQHF; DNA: TGTGCCAGCAGTTACTCGAGCTGGACAGGGAATCAGCCCCAGCATTTT
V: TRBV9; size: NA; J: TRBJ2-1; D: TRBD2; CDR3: CASSVGGGPAYNEQFF; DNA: TGTGCCAGCAGCGTGGGGGGGGGTCCGGCCTACAATGAGCAGTTCTTC
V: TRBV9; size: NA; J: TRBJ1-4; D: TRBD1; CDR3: CASSPSTGTGEKLFF; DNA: TGTGCCAGCAGCCCCTCGACAGGGACGGGTGAAAAACTGTTTTTT
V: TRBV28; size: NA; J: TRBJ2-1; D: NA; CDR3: CASSTPLDNEQFF; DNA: TGTGCCAGCAGTACTCCACTCGATAATGAGCAGTTCTTC
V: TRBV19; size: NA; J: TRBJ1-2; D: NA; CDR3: CASSIRPGHRYGYTF; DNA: TGTGCCAGTAGTATCCGACCGGGACACCGCTATGGCTACACCTTC